This T cell receptor beta chain was obtained from a study of cytotoxic CD8 clonotypes in ibrutinib-treated CLL. Study-wide context: Response material was collected after a median 12 months of treatment, range 6 to 36.

V was shortened by 5 bases and J by 2 bases, with 14 bases between the two germline ends. CDR1 and CDR2 (germline): SSHAT, FNYEAQ (reference sequence). This CDR3 has 15 amino acids. The repertoire was sequenced with immunoSEQ multiplex PCR; TCRdb's copy has only in-frame clones and lacks some. The sample lists 160,000 or so clones, roughly 88% occurring once. The clonotype originates from a human donor with chronic lymphocytic leukemia. The sample here was PBMCs, taken at disease progression, from a patient treated with ibrutinib. The V and J genes are TRBV7-7 and TRBJ2-3; D not resolved. The CDR3 DNA reads TGTGCCAGCAGCCCCTCTCCTGACCCCACAGATACGCAGTATTTT. Translation gives CASSPSPDPTDTQYF.